This T cell receptor beta chain was sequenced during a study of long-term antiretroviral therapy in people with HIV. It was version v3.0 of the immunoSEQ assay that was run at survey level. TCRdb's table, derived via immunoSEQ multiplex PCR, lists solely in-frame clones and lacks some. Altogether some 25,000 clones are present, about four fifths being singletons, with the ten largest covering about 5.3%. Germline V gene data show CDR1 as SGHNT and CDR2 as YYREEE (reference sequence). The junction had 8 bases not matched to a gene; V was cut back by 4 bases and J by 5 bases. This CDR3 spans 14 amino acids.

The chain joins TRBV5-4 to TRBJ2-7, with 8 positions matching TRBD1. The receptor was isolated from a man aged 25 to 40 with HIV. The material was unsorted PBMCs, obtained 0.7 years before starting antiretroviral therapy. CDR3 in amino acids: CASSPDREVDEQYF. For the CDR3, the DNA is TGTGCCAGCAGCCCGGACAGGGAAGTGGACGAGCAGTACTTC.